The 29 T cell receptor beta chains presented below share a single source sample, sequenced in a study of T cells after yellow fever vaccination. TCRdb re-called the 5' RACE reads through MiXCR, storing one row per CDR3 protein. The table records about 320,000 distinct CDR3 sequences, around 4.3% of them present only once. Sequencing was performed on PBMCs, taken 15 days after the yellow fever booster vaccination. The receptors were gathered from a man between 18 and 29 years old who received the YFV17D yellow fever vaccine.

This clonotype was seen many times. The genes are TRBV7-2 and TRBJ2-1, with a tentative D call TRBD1 (5 bases). CDR1 SGHTA and CDR2 FQGNSA come from the germline V gene. CDR3 size: 11 residues. V was trimmed by 5 bases and J by 7 bases, leaving 6 bases between them. CDR3 sequence: CASSPGNEQFF. DNA for the CDR3: TGTGCCAGCAGCCCAGGGAATGAGCAGTTCTTC.

The genes are TRBV6-5 and TRBJ2-7; D is unresolved. The germline V gene encodes CDR1 MNHEY and CDR2 SVGAGI. The CDR3 has 12 residues. V lost 6 bases to trimming and J lost 2 bases, with 8 bases between them. The CDR3, as DNA: TGTGCCAGCAGCCCCGACACCTACGAGCAGTACTTC. Translated: CASSPDTYEQYF.

This clonotype has more than one count but fewer than ten. This CDR3 is CASSFARGPHGNYEQYV. In nucleotides, the CDR3 is TGTGCCAGCAGTTTCGCCCGTGGTCCGCACGGCAACTACGAGCAGTACGTC. This sequence joins TRBV12-3 or TRBV12-4 and TRBJ2-7, with D unclear. This CDR3 spans 17 amino acids. Trimming took off 3 bases at V and 3 bases at J, with 21 bases between the two ends.

The chain combines TRBV5-6 with TRBJ2-1; tentatively, D is TRBD1 (5 bases). Trimming removed 3 bases from V and 1 base from J, with 11 bases in between. Germline V lookup: CDR1 SGHDT, CDR2 YYEEEE. The CDR3 has 15 amino acids. The CDR3 loop is CASSSPDRSYNEQFF. In DNA, the CDR3 is TGTGCCAGCAGCTCACCTGACAGATCCTACAATGAGCAGTTCTTC.

There are many counts of this clonotype. The V and J genes are TRBV29-1 and TRBJ2-5; D uncertain. The CDR3 spans 12 residues. Trimming took 4 bases from V and 3 from J, leaving 9 bases between them. Germline loops: CDR1 SQVTM, CDR2 ANQGSEA. In DNA, the CDR3 is TGCAGCGTTGTGAGCCAAAAAGAGACCCAGTACTTC. Its translation is CSVVSQKETQYF.

In DNA, the CDR3 is TGTGCCAGCAGCCCCGGACACATAGATCAGCCCCAGCATTTT. Protein: CASSPGHIDQPQHF. The V and J genes are TRBV7-8 and TRBJ1-5; a weak D match, TRBD1 (5 bases). V lost 5 bases, J lost 5 bases, and 13 bases lay in between. CDR1 is SGHVS and CDR2 is FQNEAQ in the germline V gene. This CDR3 spans 14 amino acids.

V and J are TRBV4-1 and TRBJ2-3; D uncertain. The CDR3 covers 13 residues. Deletions cut 0 bases from V and 6 bases from J, with 7 bases between. Germline V gives CDR1 MGHRA, CDR2 YSYEKL. CDR3 amino acids: CASSQDYLDTQYF. CDR3 bases: TGCGCCAGCAGCCAAGACTACTTGGATACGCAGTATTTT.

This clonotype turned up a few times. V gene TRBV7-3 combines with J gene TRBJ2-1; 8 bases match TRBD2. J was trimmed by 9 bases and V by 1 base; bases with no gene match: 11. This CDR3 has 16 amino acids. CDR1 SGHTA and CDR2 FQGTGA come from the germline V gene. For the CDR3, the DNA is TGTGCCAGCAGCTTAATGGCAACTGGACTAGCTGTTGAGCAGTTCTTC. Its protein product is CASSLMATGLAVEQFF.

This clonotype was seen ten or more times. The chain carries TRBV5-1 and TRBJ2-3; perhaps D is TRBD1 or TRBD2 (5 bases each). The CDR3 sequence is 15 residues long. CDR1 is SGHRS, CDR2 YFSETQ, per germline. V was cut by 7 bases and J by 1 base, with 16 bases left in between. The CDR3, as DNA: TGCGCCAGCGGGGAGTCGACAGCCCGCACAGATACGCAGTATTTT. Amino acid sequence: CASGESTARTDTQYF.

This clonotype was counted a few times. This chain links TRBV29-1 with TRBJ1-2, with D possibly being TRBD1 (6 bases). Trimming took 4 bases from V and 5 from J, leaving 17 bases between them. CDR1 and CDR2 (germline): SQVTM, ANQGSEA. This CDR3 region has 14 residues. CDR3 region: CSVVAAGETYGYTF. The CDR3, as DNA: TGCAGCGTTGTGGCGGCAGGGGAAACTTATGGCTACACCTTC.

The V gene is TRBV5-1, the J gene TRBJ1-2; 10 nucleotides match TRBD1. CDR1 and CDR2 from the germline V gene are SGHRS and YFSETQ. CDR3 length: 16 residues. V shed 4 bases, J shed 0 bases, and the junction held 6 bases outside the gene matches. CDR3 nucleotide sequence: TGCGCCAGCAGCCCGGACAGGGGGACAGCTAACTATGGCTACACCTTC. Its protein product is CASSPDRGTANYGYTF.

The rearrangement uses TRBV5-1 and TRBJ1-4; no definite D call. V gave up 2 bases and J gave up 6 bases, with 5 bases separating them. Germline-derived CDR1 and CDR2 are SGHRS and YFSETQ. The CDR3 covers 12 residues. This CDR3 reads CASSFQYEKLFF. In DNA, the CDR3 is TGCGCCAGCAGCTTCCAGTATGAAAAACTGTTTTTT.

The V and J genes are TRBV5-1 and TRBJ2-5, with D perhaps matching TRBD1 (6 bases). Trimming took off 4 bases at V and 4 bases at J, with 14 bases between the two ends. Germline loops: CDR1 SGHRS, CDR2 YFSETQ. The CDR3 spans 14 residues. The DNA for the CDR3 is TGCGCCAGCAGCCCAATTTGGGGGCGAGAGACCCAGTACTTC. Its protein is CASSPIWGRETQYF.

This clonotype was recorded at least ten times. The DNA for the CDR3 is TGCGCCAGCAGCCCTTTGACAGTCACCGGGGAGCTGTTTTTT. Encoded protein: CASSPLTVTGELFF. The rearrangement uses TRBV5-1 and TRBJ2-2, with D possibly TRBD1 on 5 matching bases. Between the trimmed V and J ends, which lost 4 bases and 4 bases, there was a span of 11 bases. The germline gives CDR1 SGHRS, CDR2 YFSETQ. CDR3 length equals 14 residues.

This clonotype was picked up a small number of times. The chain employs TRBV12-3 or TRBV12-4 and TRBJ2-3; 8 positions match TRBD2. With V trimmed by 5 bases and J by 1 base, 2 bases remained unmatched. The length of the CDR3 is 14 residues. The CDR3 DNA sequence: TGTGCCAGCAGTATACTAGCGGGCACAGATACGCAGTATTTT. Protein product: CASSILAGTDTQYF.

The V and J genes are TRBV20-1 and TRBJ2-5, with D perhaps matching TRBD1 or TRBD2 (5 bases each). The CDR3 length is 14 residues. Trimming pared 0 bases from V and 4 bases from J, leaving 12 bases between. Germline V gives CDR1 DFQATT, CDR2 SNEGSKA (reference sequence). The CDR3 region is CSARDYGAAETQYF. For the CDR3, the DNA is TGCAGTGCTAGAGATTACGGGGCCGCAGAGACCCAGTACTTC.

This clonotype was counted at least ten times. The genes are TRBV7-6 and TRBJ1-1; 8 bases are a match to TRBD1. Trimming cost V 7 bases and J 5 bases; bases outside gene matches: 15. CDR1 and CDR2 from the germline V gene are SGHVS and FNYEAQ. This CDR3 is built from 16 residues. CDR3: CASIGGAGGAGTEAFF. The CDR3 coding sequence is TGTGCCAGCATCGGGGGGGCAGGGGGCGCGGGGACTGAAGCTTTCTTT.

This clonotype was picked up many times. The chain has TRBV4-1 and TRBJ1-5; 8 bases align to TRBD1. CDR3 size: 14 residues. The junction had 2 bases not matched to a gene; V was cut back by 1 base and J by 6 bases. Germline V CDR1 and CDR2: MGHRA, YSYEKL. This CDR3 reads CASSQARGLQPQHF. For the CDR3, the DNA is TGCGCCAGCAGCCAAGCCAGGGGGCTTCAGCCCCAGCATTTT.

This clonotype was seen at least ten times. This chain joins TRBV15 and TRBJ2-1, with D hard to call. The V and J ends lost 0 bases and 9 bases respectively, with 12 bases between them. CDR3 length: 14 amino acids. CDR1 is LNHNV, CDR2 YYDKDF, per germline (reference sequence). The CDR3 DNA is TGTGCCACCAGCAGAGATCGGTCTAGGGTTGAGCAGTTCTTC. This gives the protein CATSRDRSRVEQFF. Drawing the rest from reference TRBV15 and TRBJ2-1, the complete variable domain is DAMVIQNPRYQVTQFGKPVTLSCSQTLNHNVMYWYQQKSSQAPKLLFHYYDKDFNNEADTPDNFQSRRPNTSFCFLDIRSPGLGDTAMYLCATSRDRSRVEQFFGPGTRLTVL.

V usage is TRBV6-1 and J usage is TRBJ1-1; D uncertain. The ends were cut back, 6 bases at V and 1 base at J, with 12 bases in the middle. Germline V gene data show CDR1 as MNHNS and CDR2 as SASEGT. The CDR3 extends over 14 amino acids. The DNA of the CDR3 is TGTGCCAGCAGGACGTGGGGAGGGAACACTGAAGCTTTCTTT. As protein: CASRTWGGNTEAFF.

This clonotype came up many times. This chain connects TRBV10-3 to TRBJ2-7; D tentatively fits TRBD1 or TRBD2 (5 bases each). The CDR3 runs to 12 residues. Trimming took off 9 bases at V and 7 bases at J, with 16 bases between the two ends. Germline CDR1 and CDR2: ENHRY and SYGVKD. This chain's CDR3 is CAIGTVVWEQYF. The CDR3 DNA follows: TGTGCCATTGGGACCGTCGTATGGGAGCAGTACTTC.

The chain recombines TRBV4-1 with TRBJ1-2; 10 bases line up with TRBD1. V gave up 3 bases and J gave up 6 bases; unmatched junction bases: 13. This CDR3 is built from 17 residues. Per the germline V gene, CDR1 is MGHRA and CDR2 is YSYEKL. This CDR3 is CASSQLGTGARGNGYTF. The CDR3 coding sequence is TGCGCCAGCAGCCAGCTTGGGACAGGGGCCCGGGGGAATGGCTACACCTTC.

This chain connects TRBV5-6 to TRBJ1-2; D not certain. The CDR3 extends over 16 amino acids. V was shortened by 4 bases and J by 2 bases, with 18 bases between the two germline ends. CDR1 and CDR2 from the germline V gene are SGHDT and YYEEEE. CDR3 loop: CASSLFEPLANYGYTF. The CDR3 DNA sequence: TGTGCCAGCAGCCTTTTCGAGCCCTTGGCCAACTATGGCTACACCTTC. The complete variable domain, with remaining parts taken from reference TRBV5-6 and TRBJ1-2, reads DAGVTQSPTHLIKTRGQQVTLRCSPKSGHDTVSWYQQALGQGPQFIFQYYEEEERQRGNFPDRFSGHQFPNYSSELNVNALLLGDSALYLCASSLFEPLANYGYTFGSGTRLTVV.

V usage is TRBV7-2 and J usage is TRBJ2-5; 8 bases are shared with TRBD2. The length of the CDR3 is 15 residues. J was trimmed by 6 bases and V by 3 bases; bases with no gene match: 9. From germline, CDR1 is SGHTA and CDR2 FQGNSA. CDR3 nucleotides: TGTGCCAGCAGCTTCACCTCGGGGGGGAGACAGACCCAGTACTTC. As protein: CASSFTSGGRQTQYF.

This clonotype showed up many times. V gene TRBV20-1 combines with J gene TRBJ1-3; 9 bases map to TRBD1. Germline CDR1 is DFQATT and CDR2 is SNEGSKA (reference sequence). V was pared by 3 bases and J by 6 bases, with 6 bases of the junction left unmatched. CDR3 length equals 14 residues. The CDR3 reads CSARETGGENTIYF. In DNA, the CDR3 is TGCAGTGCTAGGGAAACAGGGGGCGAAAACACCATATATTTT.

In its sample, this clonotype was seen a few times. This chain connects TRBV11-2 to TRBJ2-5; D is unresolved. This CDR3 comprises 14 residues. V lost 5 bases and J lost 1, with 11 bases in between. Germline CDR1 is SGHAT and CDR2 is FQNNGV. The CDR3 DNA reads as TGTGCCAGCAGCCCCGAGGCAGGCCAAGAGACCCAGTACTTC. As protein: CASSPEAGQETQYF.

There are many counts of this clonotype. The chain recombines TRBV5-5 with TRBJ2-7; D not certain. The CDR3 covers 13 residues. In germline, CDR1 is SGHKS, CDR2 YYEKEE (reference sequence). V gave up 3 bases and J gave up 3 bases, with 10 bases separating them. CDR3 amino acids: CASSSPTLYEQYF. The DNA of the CDR3 is TGTGCCAGCAGCTCCCCTACCCTCTACGAGCAGTACTTC. The variable domain in full, with the rest retrieved from reference TRBV5-5 and TRBJ2-7, is DAGVTQSPTHLIKTRGQQVTLRCSPISGHKSVSWYQQVLGQGPQFIFQYYEKEERGRGNFPDRFSARQFPNYSSELNVNALLLGDSALYLCASSSPTLYEQYFGPGTRLTVT.

The J gene is TRBJ1-1, the V gene TRBV29-1, with 9 bases matching TRBD1. J was trimmed by 3 bases and V by 6 bases; bases with no gene match: 11. The CDR3 runs to 15 residues. Per the germline V gene, CDR1 is SQVTM and CDR2 is ANQGSEA. For the CDR3, the DNA is TGCAGCGTCGGTCACAGGGGGCATGGTGACACTGAAGCTTTCTTT. Protein: CSVGHRGHGDTEAFF.

CDR3 coding DNA: TGTGCCACCGATGCTATCGGGGGGGCCATGGGTAATGAGCAGTTCTTC. This sequence encodes CATDAIGGAMGNEQFF. The genes are TRBV5-4 and TRBJ2-1, with 8 positions matching TRBD2. J lost 7 bases, V lost 9 bases, and 18 bases had no gene match. The CDR3 is 16 residues long. Germline V gene lookup returns CDR1 SGHNT and CDR2 YYREEE (reference sequence).